Described below is a single T cell receptor beta chain sequence and its context. Seattle patients were enrolled while actively infected and followed longitudinally. In the original processing: Amplification with reference gene primers provided the estimates of nucleated cell counts. Libraries were prepared by immunoSEQ multiplex PCR; TCRdb keeps only in-frame clonotypes and omits some of them. The DNA gave D and trimming, while V, J and clone size come from that table. The table lists 500,000 to 600,000 clones, approximately 91% of them singletons. These data belong to a study of blood T cell repertoires in COVID-19. Study context: Both acute and convalescent COVID-19 samples were obtained from the United States, Italy and Spain.

This CDR3 contains 14 residues. Germline loops: CDR1 SNHLY, CDR2 FYNNEI. V lost 4 bases to trimming and J lost 1 base, with 11 bases between them. The chain is built from TRBV2 and TRBJ2-7; D possibly corresponds to TRBD1 (6 bases). The specimen was peripheral blood. This TCR was recovered from a woman aged 45-65 years with COVID-19, enrolled during active disease. CDR3 sequence reads: CASSVRGPSYEQYF. DNA for the CDR3: TGTGCCAGCAGTGTCAGGGGTCCGTCCTACGAGCAGTACTTC.